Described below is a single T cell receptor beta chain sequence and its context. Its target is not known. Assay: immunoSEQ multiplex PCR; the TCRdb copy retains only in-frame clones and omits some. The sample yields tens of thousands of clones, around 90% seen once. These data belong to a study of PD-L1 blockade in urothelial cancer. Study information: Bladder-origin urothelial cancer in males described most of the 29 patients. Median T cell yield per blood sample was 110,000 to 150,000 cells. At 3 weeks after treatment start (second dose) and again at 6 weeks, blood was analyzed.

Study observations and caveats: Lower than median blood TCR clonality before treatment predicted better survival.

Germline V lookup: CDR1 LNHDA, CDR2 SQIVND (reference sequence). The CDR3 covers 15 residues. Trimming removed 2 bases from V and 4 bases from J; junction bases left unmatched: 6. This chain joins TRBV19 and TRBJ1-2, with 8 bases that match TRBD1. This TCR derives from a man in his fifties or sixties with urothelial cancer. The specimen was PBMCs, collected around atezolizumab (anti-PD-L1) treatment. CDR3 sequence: CASSIRRTGSYGYTF. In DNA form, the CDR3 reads TGTGCCAGTAGTATAAGGAGGACAGGGTCCTATGGCTACACCTTC.